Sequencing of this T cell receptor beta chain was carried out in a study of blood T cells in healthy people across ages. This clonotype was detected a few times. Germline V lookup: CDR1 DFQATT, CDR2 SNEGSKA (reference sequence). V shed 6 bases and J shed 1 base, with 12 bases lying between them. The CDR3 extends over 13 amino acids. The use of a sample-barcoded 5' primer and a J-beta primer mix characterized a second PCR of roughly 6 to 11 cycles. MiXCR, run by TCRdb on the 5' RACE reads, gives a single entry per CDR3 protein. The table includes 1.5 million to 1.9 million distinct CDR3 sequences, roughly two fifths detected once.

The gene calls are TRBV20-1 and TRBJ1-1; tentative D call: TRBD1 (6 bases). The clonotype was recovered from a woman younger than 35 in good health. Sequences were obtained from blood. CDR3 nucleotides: TGCAGTGCGAGGGGGGCCTCGAACACTGAAGCTTTCTTT. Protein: CSARGASNTEAFF.